The 15 T cell receptor beta chains below were found in one sample sequenced in a study of cytomegalovirus exposure and HLA in healthy donors. Clones were sequenced by immunoSEQ multiplex PCR, and TCRdb holds only the in-frame ones, with some missing. This table holds approximately 200,000 clones, 70% to 90% found once. Sequenced input: PBMCs. The receptors were sampled from a woman between 18 and 29 years old in good health and CMV-seronegative.

J is TRBJ1-1 and V is TRBV2; a possible D gene is TRBD1 (6 bases). The CDR3 is made up of 14 amino acids. Germline CDR1 is SNHLY and CDR2 is FYNNEI. Trimming removed 5 bases at V and 5 bases at J, with 15 bases between. The CDR3 DNA reads as TGTGCCAGCAGTCTCGCGCGGGGGCTGACTGAAGCTTTCTTT. Translated: CASSLARGLTEAFF. The full variable domain, completed using reference TRBV2 and TRBJ1-1, is EPEVTQTPSHQVTQMGQEVILRCVPISNHLYFYWYRQILGQKVEFLVSFYNNEISEKSEIFDDQFSVERPDGSNFTLKIRSTKLEDSAMYFCASSLARGLTEAFFGQGTRLTVV.

On this clone itself: The germline gene is not matched at one end of the junction; a read error may be the cause. Other DNA sequences in the same sample also yield this CDR3. The rearrangement joins TRBV27 to TRBJ1-5; 7 bases are shared with TRBD1. CDR3 length: 15 amino acids. In germline, CDR1 is MNHEY, CDR2 SMNVEV (reference sequence). CDR3: CASRERTGPNQPQHF. In DNA form, the CDR3 reads TGCGCCAGCAGGGAGAGGACAGGACCCAATCAGCCCCAGCATTTT.

The rearrangement joins TRBV9 to TRBJ1-5; unclear D gene. The germline gives CDR1 SGDLS, CDR2 YYNGEE. Trimming shortened V by 2 bases and J by 0 bases, and 9 bases separated the two germline ends. The CDR3 runs 15 residues. DNA for the CDR3: TGTGCCAGCAGCGTCACTGGGCATAGCAATCAGCCCCAGCATTTT. Its translation: CASSVTGHSNQPQHF.

This clone was seen once. The V call is TRBV28, the J call TRBJ2-7; 9 bases map to TRBD1. The germline gives CDR1 MDHEN, CDR2 SYDVKM. Germline trimming cut 7 bases from V and 7 bases from J; bases unmatched to any gene: 14. This CDR3 has 15 residues. The CDR3 protein is CASIHRDRAPQEQYF. In nucleotides, the CDR3 is TGTGCCAGCATCCACCGGGACAGGGCTCCGCAAGAGCAGTACTTC.

V gene TRBV28 combines with J gene TRBJ2-2; D not resolved. The CDR3 covers 16 residues. Germline-derived CDR1 and CDR2 are MDHEN and SYDVKM. Deletions cut 5 bases from V and 1 base from J, with 14 bases between. The CDR3 bases are TGTGCCAGCAGTAATTATTACGAGCGGAACACCGGGGAGCTGTTTTTT. It yields the protein CASSNYYERNTGELFF.

The V gene is TRBV29-1, the J gene TRBJ2-7; 9 bases match TRBD1. There are 13 residues in the CDR3. The ends lost 1 base at V and 6 bases at J; junction bases unmatched: 4. Germline lookup yields CDR1 SQVTM and CDR2 ANQGSEA. Written as DNA, the CDR3 is TGCAGCGTTGAAGTACAGGGGGCTAGCGAGCAGTACTTC. Residues: CSVEVQGASEQYF.

This chain links TRBV5-6 with TRBJ1-1; D is perhaps TRBD1 (5 bases). Germline CDR1 SGHDT, CDR2 YYEEEE. This CDR3 is built from 12 residues. V shed 3 bases and J shed 6 bases, with 9 bases lying between them. CDR3 nucleotides: TGTGCCAGCAGCTGGACAAGGGCTGAAGCTTTCTTT. Translating gives CASSWTRAEAFF.

The gene calls are TRBV6-5 and TRBJ1-1; D is possibly TRBD1 (6 bases). CDR3 length: 14 residues. The germline CDR1 and CDR2 sequences are MNHEY and SVGAGI. Trimming removed 6 bases at V and 6 bases at J, with 17 bases between. CDR3 sequence reads: CASSPQGRTPEAFF. The CDR3 DNA reads as TGTGCCAGCAGCCCACAGGGTAGAACTCCTGAAGCTTTCTTT.

The chain carries TRBV6-6 and TRBJ2-3; 7 bases align to TRBD2. V lost 0 bases and J lost 6; bases outside the gene matches: 9. Germline-derived CDR1 and CDR2 are MNHNY and SVGAGI (reference sequence). CDR3 length: 16 amino acids. CDR3 coding DNA: TGTGCCAGCAGTTACTCCCTAGGACTAGTCGCGGATACGCAGTATTTT. Translation: CASSYSLGLVADTQYF.

The CDR3 region is CASSQMPSGVFPGNTIYF. The DNA for the CDR3 is TGCGCCAGCAGCCAGATGCCGTCAGGTGTTTTCCCTGGAAACACCATATATTTT. The chain recombines TRBV4-1 with TRBJ1-3, with D unresolved. CDR1 MGHRA and CDR2 YSYEKL come from the germline V gene. The CDR3 extends over 18 amino acids. The V and J ends lost 3 bases and 2 bases respectively, with 20 bases between them.

This sequence joins TRBV5-5 and TRBJ1-1; D uncertain. Per the germline V gene, CDR1 is SGHKS and CDR2 is YYEKEE (reference sequence). V was pared by 7 bases and J by 2 bases, with 12 bases between. This CDR3 is 13 amino acids long. Written as DNA, the CDR3 is TGTGCCAGCGAGGTCGAGGCTAACACTGAAGCTTTCTTT. Its protein product is CASEVEANTEAFF. Complete variable domain (other parts from reference TRBV5-5 and TRBJ1-1): DAGVTQSPTHLIKTRGQQVTLRCSPISGHKSVSWYQQVLGQGPQFIFQYYEKEERGRGNFPDRFSARQFPNYSSELNVNALLLGDSALYLCASEVEANTEAFFGQGTRLTVV.

V gene TRBV28 combines with J gene TRBJ2-1; TRBD1 agrees at 9 bases. V was pared by 5 bases and J by 7 bases, with 9 bases of the junction left unmatched. Germline-derived CDR1 and CDR2 are MDHEN and SYDVKM. The CDR3 contains 15 residues. CDR3 protein: CASSGGTGWSNEQFF. The DNA of the CDR3 is TGTGCCAGCAGTGGAGGGACAGGGTGGTCAAATGAGCAGTTCTTC.

The chain recombines TRBV15 with TRBJ2-1, with a weak D call TRBD1 (5 bases). Germline CDR1 LNHNV, CDR2 YYDKDF (reference sequence). The CDR3 has 15 residues. V lost 1 base and J lost 4, with 11 bases in between. CDR3 in amino acids: CATSRGGLGYNEQFF. DNA of the CDR3: TGTGCCACCAGCAGAGGGGGCCTCGGATACAATGAGCAGTTCTTC.

This clone was seen just once. The gene calls are TRBV29-1 and TRBJ2-5; D not resolved. Germline CDR1 and CDR2: SQVTM and ANQGSEA. The CDR3 runs 12 residues. V was shortened by 3 bases and J by 2 bases, with 7 bases between the two germline ends. CDR3 amino acids: CSVDNWQETQYF. DNA of the CDR3: TGCAGCGTTGATAACTGGCAAGAGACCCAGTACTTC. Supplemented by reference TRBV29-1 and TRBJ2-5, the full variable domain reads SAVISQKPSRDICQRGTSLTIQCQVDSQVTMMFWYRQQPGQSLTLIATANQGSEATYESGFVIDKFPISRPNLTFSTLTVSNMSPEDSSIYLCSVDNWQETQYFGPGTRLLVL.

V is TRBV9 and J is TRBJ2-7; 8 nucleotides agree with TRBD2. After removal of 2 bases from V and 6 bases from J, the junction contained 4 bases not matched to a gene. This CDR3 has 13 amino acids. CDR1 is SGDLS and CDR2 is YYNGEE in the germline V gene. CDR3 sequence reads: CASSVGGTSEQYF. CDR3 nucleotide sequence: TGTGCCAGCAGCGTGGGGGGGACTAGCGAGCAGTACTTC. The entire variable domain, with the rest obtained from reference TRBV9 and TRBJ2-7, is as follows: DSGVTQTPKHLITATGQRVTLRCSPRSGDLSVYWYQQSLDQGLQFLIQYYNGEERAKGNILERFSAQQFPDLHSELNLSSLELGDSALYFCASSVGGTSEQYFGPGTRLTVT.